Following are 15 T cell receptor beta chains from one sample sequenced in a study of cytomegalovirus exposure and HLA in healthy donors. With 60 Vbeta and 13 Jbeta primers, the PCR was carried out. The assay was immunoSEQ multiplex PCR, and TCRdb's table has in-frame clones only and misses some. Of about 130,000 clones in the sample, roughly 79% were seen once. Sequencing was carried out using PBMCs. All receptors come from a woman aged 45 to 65 in good health and CMV-seronegative.

This clone was recorded a few times. The genes are TRBV6-1 and TRBJ2-2, with D perhaps matching TRBD2 (5 bases). Trimming cost V 6 bases and J 1 base, with 12 bases left between them. Germline loops: CDR1 MNHNS, CDR2 SASEGT. CDR3 length: 15 residues. CDR3 nucleotide sequence: TGTGCCAGCAGGAGGGTCGGGGTGAACACCGGGGAGCTGTTTTTT. This encodes CASRRVGVNTGELFF.

This rearrangement joins TRBV9 to TRBJ1-4; TRBD1 aligns across 9 bases. The CDR3 runs 19 residues. V trimming: 3 bases; J trimming: 7 bases; junction bases outside the gene matches: 19. Germline values: CDR1 SGDLS, CDR2 YYNGEE. The DNA for the CDR3 is TGTGCCAGCAGCGGGGGGCCGTCGGGACAGGGTCCTAGGACTGAAAAACTGTTTTTT. This sequence encodes CASSGGPSGQGPRTEKLFF. Full variable domain (remainder filled in from reference TRBV9 and TRBJ1-4): DSGVTQTPKHLITATGQRVTLRCSPRSGDLSVYWYQQSLDQGLQFLIQYYNGEERAKGNILERFSAQQFPDLHSELNLSSLELGDSALYFCASSGGPSGQGPRTEKLFFGSGTQLSVL.

This chain uses TRBV19 with TRBJ1-5; the match to TRBD1 covers 8 bases. The CDR3 contains 13 residues. Germline V lookup: CDR1 LNHDA, CDR2 SQIVND (reference sequence). V dropped 6 bases and J dropped 11; count of bases not matched to a gene: 9. CDR3: CASSLDREGSQHF. CDR3 in DNA: TGTGCCAGTAGCCTGGACAGGGAAGGGTCCCAGCATTTT.

The chain is built from TRBV10-3 and TRBJ2-7; 9 nucleotides match TRBD1. V shed 11 bases, J shed 4 bases, and the junction held 3 bases outside the gene matches. Germline CDR1 and CDR2: ENHRY and SYGVKD. The CDR3 consists of 11 residues. The CDR3 coding sequence is TGTGCCTTCGGACAGGGGTACGAGCAGTACTTC. It codes for CAFGQGYEQYF.

This clone was counted between two and nine times. V is TRBV7-2 and J is TRBJ1-3, with D uncertain. V was clipped by 4 bases and J by 2 bases, with 12 bases between them. This CDR3 is 15 amino acids long. Germline-derived CDR1 and CDR2 are SGHTA and FQGNSA. The CDR3 region has the DNA TGTGCCAGCAGCTACGCGACATCGGCTGGAAACACCATATATTTT. Its protein product is CASSYATSAGNTIYF.

The gene calls are TRBV5-1 and TRBJ2-7; 9 bases map to TRBD1. CDR1 and CDR2 from the germline V gene are SGHRS and YFSETQ. The CDR3 runs to 14 residues. V shed 2 bases and J 4 bases; nucleotides not matched to a gene: 4. CDR3 sequence (DNA): TGCGCCAGCAGCTTAGGGACAGGGATGTACGAGCAGTACTTC. This gives the protein CASSLGTGMYEQYF. Full variable domain (rest looked up from reference TRBV5-1 and TRBJ2-7): KAGVTQTPRYLIKTRGQQVTLSCSPISGHRSVSWYQQTPGQGLQFLFEYFSETQRNKGNFPGRFSGRQFSNSRSEMNVSTLELGDSALYLCASSLGTGMYEQYFGPGTRLTVT.

The V gene is TRBV4-1, the J gene TRBJ2-5; TRBD1 might be the D (5 bases). The germline CDR1 and CDR2 sequences are MGHRA and YSYEKL. Between the trimmed V and J ends, which lost 1 base and 4 bases, there was a span of 13 bases. The CDR3 covers 15 residues. The CDR3 coding sequence is TGCGCCAGCAGCCAAGCCGGCCAAGGGGTAGAGACCCAGTACTTC. Amino acids: CASSQAGQGVETQYF.

The chain joins TRBV7-9 to TRBJ2-1; 8 nucleotides match TRBD2. J lost 0 bases, V lost 2 bases, and 3 bases had no gene match. CDR3 length: 16 amino acids. Germline V gene sequence: CDR1 SEHNR, CDR2 FQNEAQ (reference sequence). CDR3 sequence reads: CASSLSGGFSYNEQFF. CDR3 coding DNA: TGTGCCAGCAGCTTAAGCGGGGGCTTCTCCTACAATGAGCAGTTCTTC.

The chain combines TRBV4-3 with TRBJ2-1; no clear D gene. V was cut by 3 bases and J by 1 base, with 10 bases left in between. The CDR3 is 15 amino acids. CDR1 LGHNA and CDR2 YSLEER come from the germline V gene. The CDR3 bases are TGCGCCAGCAGCCAGGCGGCCGATTCCTACAATGAGCAGTTCTTC. Protein product: CASSQAADSYNEQFF.

In DNA form, the CDR3 reads TGTGCCAGCACCCCGGGACTAGCGGGAGTTAGATCCTACGAGCAGTACTTC. This translates into CASTPGLAGVRSYEQYF. V is TRBV7-2 and J is TRBJ2-7; 14 positions match TRBD2. V trimming: 7 bases; J trimming: 1 base; junction bases outside the gene matches: 9. The CDR3 length is 17 residues. Germline V lookup: CDR1 SGHTA, CDR2 FQGNSA.

This clone was seen only a few times. This sequence joins TRBV6-5 and TRBJ2-5, with D possibly being TRBD1 (6 bases). The V end was cut by 6 bases, the J end by 5 bases, with 13 bases between. The V gene's germline CDR1 is MNHEY and CDR2 SVGAGI. The CDR3 has 13 amino acids. CDR3 amino acids: CASSRDILETQYF. CDR3 in DNA: TGTGCCAGCAGCCGGGACATTCTGGAGACCCAGTACTTC.

This chain connects TRBV19 to TRBJ1-5; unclear D gene. This CDR3 region has 15 residues. The V gene lost 6 bases and the J gene lost 4 bases, with 16 bases spanning the gap. From germline, CDR1 is LNHDA and CDR2 SQIVND (reference sequence). The CDR3 sequence is CASRDTGITNQPQHF. The CDR3 nucleotides read TGTGCCAGTAGAGACACCGGGATTACAAATCAGCCCCAGCATTTT.

The chain employs TRBV6-5 and TRBJ1-5; tentative D call: TRBD1 (6 bases). CDR1 is MNHEY and CDR2 is SVGAGI in the germline V gene. This CDR3 contains 13 residues. V was cut by 5 bases and J by 3 bases, with 8 bases left in between. The CDR3 loop is CASSRTVNQPQHF. CDR3 DNA: TGTGCCAGCAGTCGGACAGTCAATCAGCCCCAGCATTTT.

The chain carries TRBV28 and TRBJ1-5, with 9 bases identical to TRBD1. Trimming took 7 bases from V and 5 from J; bases not matched to a gene: 9. The CDR3 consists of 15 residues. Looked up from germline, CDR1 is MDHEN and CDR2 is SYDVKM. CDR3 in amino acids: CASTPPRTGDQPQHF. CDR3 nucleotides: TGTGCCAGCACCCCACCCCGGACAGGGGATCAGCCCCAGCATTTT. The whole variable domain, remainder taken from reference TRBV28 and TRBJ1-5, is DVKVTQSSRYLVKRTGEKVFLECVQDMDHENMFWYRQDPGLGLRLIYFSYDVKMKEKGDIPEGYSVSREKKERFSLILESASTNQTSMYLCASTPPRTGDQPQHFGDGTRLSIL.

The chain couples TRBV9 to TRBJ1-4; 8 bases align to TRBD1. CDR1 is SGDLS, CDR2 YYNGEE, per germline. This CDR3 has 17 residues. The V and J ends lost 0 bases and 4 bases, in that order; junction bases with no gene match: 8. CDR3 sequence reads: CASSVGTGTMGNEKLFF. The CDR3 DNA sequence: TGTGCCAGCAGCGTAGGGACAGGGACCATGGGTAATGAAAAACTGTTTTTT.